One sample yielded the 30 T cell receptor beta chains listed below, sequenced in a study of CD8+ T cells in alopecia areata. Extracted RNA was reverse transcribed, and the resulting cDNA served as sequencing template. Clones were sequenced by immunoSEQ multiplex PCR, and TCRdb holds only the in-frame ones, with some missing. The table shows about 120,000 clones, with approximately 49% occurring only once. The source was CD8+ T cells sorted from blood, collected at week 0. These receptors originate from a human donor with alopecia areata.

This clone was counted between two and nine times. The chain recombines TRBV19 with TRBJ1-5; D not resolved. The CDR3 consists of 13 residues. The germline V gene encodes CDR1 LNHDA and CDR2 SQIVND (reference sequence). Trimming removed 8 bases at V and 7 bases at J, with 15 bases between. The CDR3 coding sequence is TGTGCCAGTTCGAAAGGGTCTGGCCAGCCCCAGCATTTT. This translates into CASSKGSGQPQHF.

The J gene is TRBJ2-3, the V gene TRBV11-2; tentatively, D is TRBD2 (7 bases). Trimming shortened V by 5 bases and J by 1 base, and 19 bases separated the two germline ends. The CDR3 is made up of 17 amino acids. CDR1 is SGHAT, CDR2 FQNNGV, per germline. CDR3 residues: CASSPGRGGPGTDTQYF. In DNA, the CDR3 is TGTGCCAGCAGCCCGGGGAGGGGGGGGCCTGGCACAGATACGCAGTATTTT.

The V call is TRBV2, the J call TRBJ1-5; D gene uncertain. Trimming shortened V by 3 bases and J by 3 bases, and 12 bases separated the two germline ends. The CDR3 runs to 15 residues. Germline-derived CDR1 and CDR2 are SNHLY and FYNNEI. The CDR3 DNA is TGTGCCAGCAGTGAGTTGGTAGGAGACAATCAGCCCCAGCATTTT. Protein: CASSELVGDNQPQHF.

This chain uses TRBV6-5 with TRBJ1-1; no definite D call. Germline V lookup: CDR1 MNHEY, CDR2 SVGAGI. V lost 5 bases and J 6 bases, leaving 16 bases between the germline ends. The CDR3 covers 14 residues. CDR3 in amino acids: CASSILVRGAEAFF. The CDR3 nucleotides are TGTGCCAGCAGTATCCTCGTCAGAGGCGCTGAAGCTTTCTTT.

This rearrangement joins TRBV27 to TRBJ2-2; 8 bases map to TRBD1. Germline trimming cut 2 bases from V and 4 bases from J; bases unmatched to any gene: 0. Germline V gene data show CDR1 as MNHEY and CDR2 as SMNVEV (reference sequence). The length of the CDR3 is 14 residues. The CDR3 bases are TGTGCCAGCAGTTTACAGGGGGCCACCGGGGAGCTGTTTTTT. Protein product: CASSLQGATGELFF.

This sequence joins TRBV30 and TRBJ2-5; TRBD2 agrees at 9 bases. Looked up from germline, CDR1 is GTSNPN and CDR2 is SVGIG (reference sequence). V shed 3 bases and J 5 bases; nucleotides not matched to a gene: 7. The CDR3 is made up of 14 amino acids. In DNA, the CDR3 is TGTGCCTGGAGACCCCTAGCGGGGTGGGAGACCCAGTACTTC. It codes for CAWRPLAGWETQYF. Drawing the rest from reference TRBV30 and TRBJ2-5, the complete variable domain is SQTIHQWPATLVQPVGSPLSLECTVEGTSNPNLYWYRQAAGRGLQLLFYSVGIGQISSEVPQNLSASRPQDRQFILSSKKLLLSDSGFYLCAWRPLAGWETQYFGPGTRLLVL.

The chain combines TRBV2 with TRBJ2-7, with TRBD1 identical over 8 bases. CDR3 size: 12 residues. After removal of 6 bases from V and 6 bases from J, the junction contained 4 bases not matched to a gene. Per germline, CDR1 SNHLY and CDR2 FYNNEI. CDR3 sequence: CASREDRAEQYF. As DNA, the CDR3 is TGTGCCAGCAGAGAGGACAGGGCCGAGCAGTACTTC.

The chain links TRBV13 to TRBJ1-2; the match to TRBD1 covers 8 bases. V lost 6 bases to trimming and J lost 6 bases; unmatched junction nucleotides: 12. Germline V lookup: CDR1 PRHDT, CDR2 FYEKMQ (reference sequence). The CDR3 is made up of 15 amino acids. CDR3 coding DNA: TGTGCCAGCAGATACCTCGGACAGGGCGGACATGGCTACACCTTC. Its translation is CASRYLGQGGHGYTF.

This chain connects TRBV11-2 to TRBJ2-3; D gene unclear. The CDR3 runs to 13 residues. The ends were cut back, 3 bases at V and 3 bases at J, with 7 bases in the middle. In germline, CDR1 is SGHAT, CDR2 FQNNGV. The CDR3 loop reads CASSLGFTDTQYF. DNA for the CDR3: TGTGCCAGCAGCTTGGGGTTTACAGATACGCAGTATTTT.

This chain uses TRBV27 with TRBJ1-5; D remains unclear. There are 13 residues in the CDR3. The V gene's germline CDR1 is MNHEY and CDR2 SMNVEV (reference sequence). With 0 bases removed from V and 4 bases from J, the gap between germline ends came to 4 bases. CDR3 nucleotides: TGTGCCAGCAGTTTATCAGAGAATCAGCCCCAGCATTTT. Translated: CASSLSENQPQHF.

The genes are TRBV6-5 and TRBJ2-7, with D hard to call. This CDR3 has 14 amino acids. Germline CDR1 and CDR2: MNHEY and SVGAGI. V was clipped by 6 bases and J by 0 bases, with 12 bases between them. CDR3 sequence: CASSSVVYSYEQYF. The DNA of the CDR3 is TGTGCCAGCAGCTCCGTTGTTTACTCCTACGAGCAGTACTTC.

The chain recombines TRBV6-5 with TRBJ1-1; D unresolved. With 2 bases removed from V and 0 bases from J, the gap between germline ends came to 10 bases. Germline V CDR1 and CDR2: MNHEY, SVGAGI. The CDR3 is 15 amino acids. In nucleotides, the CDR3 is TGTGCCAGCAGTTACAGGGAGGGTCTGAACACTGAAGCTTTCTTT. Translated: CASSYREGLNTEAFF.

The rearrangement links TRBV9 to TRBJ2-3; D tentatively reads TRBD1 or TRBD2 (5 bases each). The V and J ends lost 3 bases and 0 bases respectively, with 8 bases between them. The CDR3 spans 14 residues. Per germline, CDR1 SGDLS and CDR2 YYNGEE. CDR3: CASSDGGSTDTQYF. In nucleotides, the CDR3 is TGTGCCAGCAGCGATGGGGGTAGCACAGATACGCAGTATTTT.

This chain uses TRBV7-2 with TRBJ2-5; D might be TRBD1 (7 bases). Germline lookup yields CDR1 SGHTA and CDR2 FQGNSA. The ends were cut back, 1 base at V and 4 bases at J, with 13 bases in the middle. There are 15 residues in the CDR3. CDR3 sequence: CASSLDSGGLETQYF. CDR3 DNA sequence: TGTGCCAGCAGCTTAGACTCAGGGGGGCTAGAGACCCAGTACTTC.

This chain connects TRBV13 to TRBJ1-1; D is unresolved. The CDR3 totals 13 residues. V shed 5 bases and J shed 11 bases, with 18 bases lying between them. The V gene's germline CDR1 is PRHDT and CDR2 FYEKMQ (reference sequence). The CDR3 loop reads CASSPMSTTTAFF. CDR3 bases: TGTGCCAGCAGCCCGATGTCGACGACTACGGCTTTCTTT.

The V gene is TRBV7-6, the J gene TRBJ1-1, with D unclear. CDR3 size: 14 residues. Germline CDR1 SGHVS, CDR2 FNYEAQ. V lost 3 bases, J lost 0 bases, and 8 bases lay in between. CDR3 sequence reads: CASSLMEVNTEAFF. CDR3 nucleotide sequence: TGTGCCAGCAGCTTGATGGAAGTGAACACTGAAGCTTTCTTT.

The gene calls are TRBV6-5 and TRBJ2-2; the D is unclear. The CDR3 runs to 13 residues. The ends were cut back, 7 bases at V and 5 bases at J, with 11 bases in the middle. CDR1 is MNHEY, CDR2 SVGAGI, per germline. The DNA of the CDR3 is TGTGCCAGCACTTCGGAGTGGACCGGGGAGCTGTTTTTT. It codes for CASTSEWTGELFF.

The table lists this clone with a few counts. The rearrangement joins TRBV6-1 to TRBJ1-3, with D hard to call. CDR3 length equals 15 residues. Trimming removed 1 base at V and 0 bases at J, with 7 bases between. The V gene's germline CDR1 is MNHNS and CDR2 SASEGT. This CDR3 reads CASSEDLGSGNTIYF. CDR3 DNA: TGTGCCAGCAGTGAAGATTTGGGCTCTGGAAACACCATATATTTT.

This rearrangement joins TRBV6-4 to TRBJ2-7; possible D gene TRBD1, 5 bases. The CDR3 is 14 residues long. Germline CDR1 and CDR2: MRHNA and SNTAGT. The germline V and J ends were trimmed by 0 bases and 3 bases, with 9 bases remaining between them. The CDR3 loop is CASSDSGAVYEQYF. The DNA for the CDR3 is TGTGCCAGCAGTGACTCTGGGGCAGTCTACGAGCAGTACTTC.

V is TRBV29-1 and J is TRBJ1-2; D is possibly TRBD1 (5 bases). V lost 0 bases, J lost 8 bases, and 10 bases lay in between. Germline V lookup: CDR1 SQVTM, CDR2 ANQGSEA. The CDR3 has 12 amino acids. The CDR3: CSVEDWGEGYTF. The CDR3 bases are TGCAGCGTTGAAGATTGGGGGGAGGGCTACACCTTC.

The rearrangement links TRBV29-1 to TRBJ2-3, with D tentatively TRBD2 (6 bases). The V end was cut by 6 bases, the J end by 6 bases, with 22 bases between. CDR1 and CDR2 (germline): SQVTM, ANQGSEA. CDR3 size: 15 residues. CDR3 sequence reads: CSVSGTPQDEDTQYF. CDR3 DNA: TGCAGCGTATCCGGGACTCCCCAAGATGAGGATACGCAGTATTTT.

The chain couples TRBV7-9 to TRBJ1-4; possible D gene TRBD1, 5 bases. CDR3 length: 15 amino acids. Germline CDR1 SEHNR, CDR2 FQNEAQ (reference sequence). Trimming stripped 7 bases from V and 6 bases from J, with 18 bases between. CDR3 in DNA: TGTGCCAGCAAACCTAGTAGGGGTGGAGATGAAAAACTGTTTTTT. Amino acid sequence: CASKPSRGGDEKLFF. The variable domain in full, completed from reference TRBV7-9 and TRBJ1-4, reads DTGVSQNPRHKITKRGQNVTFRCDPISEHNRLYWYRQTLGQGPEFLTYFQNEAQLEKSRLLSDRFSAERPKGSFSTLEIQRTEQGDSAMYLCASKPSRGGDEKLFFGSGTQLSVL.

CDR3 residues: CAWSATGGNQPQHF. The CDR3 coding sequence is TGTGCCTGGAGCGCTACAGGGGGCAATCAGCCCCAGCATTTT. The chain links TRBV30 to TRBJ1-5, with 7 positions matching TRBD1. The CDR3 spans 14 residues. Germline V gene sequence: CDR1 GTSNPN, CDR2 SVGIG (reference sequence). The junction had 4 bases not matched to a gene; V was cut back by 3 bases and J by 2 bases.

This clone was recorded only once. The junction shows a germline mismatch at one end, possibly a read error. This chain joins TRBV30 and TRBJ2-1; D not resolved. Per the germline V gene, CDR1 is GTSNPN and CDR2 is SVGIG (reference sequence). The CDR3 length is 12 residues. The CDR3 DNA follows: TGTGCCTGGAGTGTAACCTACAGTGAGCAGTTCTTC. Its translation: CAWSVTYSEQFF. Using reference TRBV30 and TRBJ2-1 for the parts outside the CDR3, the full variable domain is SQTIHQWPATLVQPVGSPLSLECTVEGTSNPNLYWYRQAAGRGLQLLFYSVGIGQISSEVPQNLSASRPQDRQFILSSKKLLLSDSGFYLCAWSVTYSEQFFGPGTRLTVL.

The chain combines TRBV5-1 with TRBJ1-1, with D perhaps matching TRBD1 (6 bases). This CDR3 has 15 residues. Germline CDR1 is SGHRS and CDR2 is YFSETQ. V lost 4 bases to trimming and J lost 2 bases, with 15 bases between them. The CDR3 here is CASSQETGLNTEAFF. In nucleotides, the CDR3 is TGCGCCAGCAGCCAAGAGACAGGACTAAACACTGAAGCTTTCTTT.

The chain carries TRBV29-1 and TRBJ1-3; a possible D gene is TRBD1 (6 bases). Germline V gives CDR1 SQVTM, CDR2 ANQGSEA. V lost 5 bases to trimming and J lost 4 bases, with 24 bases between them. The CDR3 runs to 17 residues. DNA for the CDR3: TGCAGCGTTATCGGTCCACAGGGACCCCATGAGGGAAACACCATATATTTT. This translates into CSVIGPQGPHEGNTIYF. Drawing the rest from reference TRBV29-1 and TRBJ1-3, the complete variable domain is SAVISQKPSRDICQRGTSLTIQCQVDSQVTMMFWYRQQPGQSLTLIATANQGSEATYESGFVIDKFPISRPNLTFSTLTVSNMSPEDSSIYLCSVIGPQGPHEGNTIYFGEGSWLTVV.

This clone was seen a handful of times. This chain links TRBV29-1 with TRBJ1-2; perhaps TRBD1 as D (5 bases). Trimming took off 4 bases at V and 4 bases at J, with 7 bases between the two ends. This CDR3 has 11 amino acids. CDR1 and CDR2 (germline): SQVTM, ANQGSEA. Here the CDR3 reads CSVGGGYGYTF. The CDR3 DNA is TGCAGCGTTGGCGGGGGCTATGGCTACACCTTC.

This clone was counted once. V and J are TRBV4-3 and TRBJ2-2; D is undetermined. Trimming shortened V by 4 bases and J by 6 bases, and 6 bases separated the two germline ends. The CDR3 loop spans 12 amino acids. CDR1 is LGHNA and CDR2 is YSLEER in the germline V gene. In DNA, the CDR3 is TGCGCCAGCAGCCGGTTTGCCGGGGAGCTGTTTTTT. It yields the protein CASSRFAGELFF.

This clone was observed a single time. The rearrangement links TRBV4-2 to TRBJ1-1, with 7 bases identical to TRBD1. The CDR3 runs to 12 residues. Per germline, CDR1 LGHNA and CDR2 YNFKEQ. The V segment lost 4 bases and the J segment 7 bases; nucleotides outside the gene matches: 3. The CDR3 DNA sequence: TGTGCCAGCAGCCTTCGGGACAGTGAAGCTTTCTTT. It is translated as CASSLRDSEAFF.

V is TRBV29-1 and J is TRBJ1-2, with TRBD1 matching over 9 bases. The CDR3 covers 13 residues. V lost 7 bases to trimming and J lost 2 bases; unmatched junction nucleotides: 5. The V gene's germline CDR1 is SQVTM and CDR2 ANQGSEA. The CDR3 reads CSGRDRDNYGYTF. For the CDR3, the DNA is TGCAGCGGCCGGGACAGGGACAACTATGGCTACACCTTC.